This T cell receptor (beta chain) was sequenced in a study of kidney transplant recipient with SARS-CoV-2 infection. V shed 5 bases, J shed 8 bases, and the junction held 7 bases outside the gene matches. Germline V lookup: CDR1 MNHEY, CDR2 SVGAGI. CDR3 length: 15 residues. TCRdb re-derived calls from the reads in MiXCR, one entry per CDR3 protein. The sample holds about 240,000 distinct CDR3 sequences; around 28% are singletons and the top ten take 7% to 8%. This clonotype was observed many times. Sequenced material: a blood sample, taken at baseline and between days 110 and 120 from a kidney transplant recipient. The chain recombines TRBV6-5 with TRBJ1-4, with TRBD1 matching 11 bases. This clonotype was obtained from a male patient between 25 and 40 years old who had COVID-19 and was a kidney transplant recipient. The graft donor may have contributed some T cells. The CDR3, as DNA: TGTGCCAGCAGTGAAAGGACAGGGGGCGGAGAAAAACTGTTTTTT. It translates to CASSERTGGGEKLFF.